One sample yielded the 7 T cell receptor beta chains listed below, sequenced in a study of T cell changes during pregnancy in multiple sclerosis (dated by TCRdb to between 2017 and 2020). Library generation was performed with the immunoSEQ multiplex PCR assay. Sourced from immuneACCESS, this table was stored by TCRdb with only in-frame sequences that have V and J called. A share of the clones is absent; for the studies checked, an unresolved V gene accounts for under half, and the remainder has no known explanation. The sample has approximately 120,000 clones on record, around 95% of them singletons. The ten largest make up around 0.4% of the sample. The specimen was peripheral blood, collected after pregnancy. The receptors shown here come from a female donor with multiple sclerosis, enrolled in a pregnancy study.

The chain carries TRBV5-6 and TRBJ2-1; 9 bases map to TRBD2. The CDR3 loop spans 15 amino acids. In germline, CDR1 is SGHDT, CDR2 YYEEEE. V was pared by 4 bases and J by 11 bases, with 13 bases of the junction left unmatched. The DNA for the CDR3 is TGTGCCAGCAGCCCACCGGGACTAGCAGGACCGCAGCAGTTCTTC. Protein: CASSPPGLAGPQQFF.

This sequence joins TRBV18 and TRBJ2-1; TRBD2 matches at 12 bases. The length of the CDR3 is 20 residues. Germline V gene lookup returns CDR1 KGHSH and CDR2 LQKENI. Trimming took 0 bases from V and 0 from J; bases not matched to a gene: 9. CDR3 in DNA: TGTGCCAGCTCACCACCGGTAGTACTAGCGGGAGGTCCCTCCTACAATGAGCAGTTCTTC. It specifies CASSPPVVLAGGPSYNEQFF.

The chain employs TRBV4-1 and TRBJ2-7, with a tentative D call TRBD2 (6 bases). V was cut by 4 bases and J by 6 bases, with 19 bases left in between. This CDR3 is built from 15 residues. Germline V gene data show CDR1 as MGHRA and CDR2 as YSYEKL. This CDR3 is CASSPLPGVGPEQYF. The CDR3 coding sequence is TGCGCCAGCAGCCCCCTCCCGGGAGTAGGCCCCGAGCAGTACTTC.

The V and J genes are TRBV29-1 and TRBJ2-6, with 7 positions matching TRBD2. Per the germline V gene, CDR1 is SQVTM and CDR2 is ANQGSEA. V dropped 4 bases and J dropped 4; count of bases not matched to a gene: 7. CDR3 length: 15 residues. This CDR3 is CSVGGEGPGANVLTF. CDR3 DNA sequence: TGCAGCGTTGGGGGGGAGGGTCCCGGGGCCAACGTCCTGACTTTC.

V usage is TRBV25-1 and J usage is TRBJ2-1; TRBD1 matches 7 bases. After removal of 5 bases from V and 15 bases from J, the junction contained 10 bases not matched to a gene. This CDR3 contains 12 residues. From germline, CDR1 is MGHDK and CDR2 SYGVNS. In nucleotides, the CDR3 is TGTGCCAGCAGTACCCTTAAGGGGGCAGGGTTCTTC. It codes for CASSTLKGAGFF. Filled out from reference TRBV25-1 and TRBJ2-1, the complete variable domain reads EADIYQTPRYLVIGTGKKITLECSQTMGHDKMYWYQQDPGMELHLIHYSYGVNSTEKGDLSSESTVSRIRTEHFPLTLESARPSHTSQYLCASSTLKGAGFFGPGTRLTVL.

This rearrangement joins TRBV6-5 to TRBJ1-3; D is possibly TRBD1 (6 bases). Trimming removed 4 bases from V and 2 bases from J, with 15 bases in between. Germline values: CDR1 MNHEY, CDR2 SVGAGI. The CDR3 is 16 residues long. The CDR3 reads CASSFGAGATGNTIYF. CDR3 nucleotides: TGTGCCAGCAGTTTTGGGGCAGGGGCAACTGGAAACACCATATATTTT.

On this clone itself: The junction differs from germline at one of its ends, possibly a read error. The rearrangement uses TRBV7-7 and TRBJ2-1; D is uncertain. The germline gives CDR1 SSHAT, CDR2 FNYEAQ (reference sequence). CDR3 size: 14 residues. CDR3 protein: CASSLKHTSNEQFF. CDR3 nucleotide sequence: TGTGCTAGCAGCTTAAAGCATACTTCCAATGAGCAGTTCTTC.